The clone carrying this T cell receptor beta chain was found once. The antigen remains unidentified. Sample barcodes and UMIs were carried by the TCR alpha and TCR beta cDNA libraries that 5'RACE generated with constant-segment primers. Via MiXCR, TCRdb re-called the 5' RACE reads, giving one row per CDR3 protein. Of 58,000 or so distinct CDR3 sequences listed, about 27% are singletons. Germline values: CDR1 MGHRA, CDR2 YSYEKL. V lost 1 base, J lost 3 bases, and 16 bases lay in between. The CDR3 sequence is 16 residues long. The record originates from a study of T-cell memory formation after mild COVID-19. Study-level results: Second-wave clones peaking on day 37 lacked confirmed SARS-CoV-2 specificity. Contracting CD4+ clones sat mainly in CM and EM; CD8+ in EMRA. Later expanders leaned CD4+, whereas clones that contracted between day 15 and 85 were balanced CD4/CD8.

The V gene is TRBV4-1, the J gene TRBJ2-7; TRBD2 is a possible D gene (6 bases). Material: PBMCs or a T cell subset sorted from them (not recorded which). The sequence derives from a man aged 18 to 30 who had mild COVID-19 (a few samples of this study predate the infection). Cell type and time point are not known. This CDR3 reads CASSQGLGTGRYEQYF. The CDR3 nucleotides read TGCGCCAGCAGCCAAGGACTAGGGACTGGGCGCTACGAGCAGTACTTC.